This TCR beta chain derives from a study of T cells after yellow fever vaccination. TCRdb reprocessed the 5' RACE reads with MiXCR, giving one entry per CDR3 protein. The repertoire consists of about 170,000 distinct CDR3 sequences, with approximately 10% occurring once and the leading ten covering 36%. The CDR3 is made up of 13 amino acids. V was pared by 5 bases and J by 1 base, with 10 bases between. Per germline, CDR1 DFQATT and CDR2 SNEGSKA (reference sequence). V usage is TRBV20-1 and J usage is TRBJ2-3; no firm D call. Sequenced material: CD8+ T cells sorted from PBMCs, taken 15 days after the yellow fever booster vaccination. The origin of this receptor is a man younger than 35 who received the YFV17D yellow fever vaccine. The chain's CDR3 is CSADAEGTDTQYF. The CDR3 bases are TGCAGTGCTGACGCAGAAGGCACAGATACGCAGTATTTT.